The clone carrying this T cell receptor (beta chain) was found a few times. Antigen: not known. An end of the junction differs from the germline gene, which may be a read error. MiXCR, applied by TCRdb to the RT-PCR reads, yields one record per CDR3 protein. The sample holds 560,000 or so distinct CDR3 sequences, around 8% seen once. These data come from a study of response to subunit inactivated influenza vaccine. Points from the study as a whole: Authors suggested each seasonal flu vaccination may recruit only limited numbers of new T cells.

Germline CDR1 MNHNS, CDR2 SASEGT. CDR3 length: 13 amino acids. The chain is built from TRBV6-1 and TRBJ2-3; 11 nucleotides match TRBD1. Source: PBMCs from blood, taken less than 30 months after vaccination. This TCR was recovered from a man between 50 and 75 years old who received an inactivated influenza vaccine. Here the CDR3 DNA reads TGTGCCAGCAGTGACCCGGGACAGGGGGGCAGACGTTTT. It specifies CASSDPGQGGRRF.